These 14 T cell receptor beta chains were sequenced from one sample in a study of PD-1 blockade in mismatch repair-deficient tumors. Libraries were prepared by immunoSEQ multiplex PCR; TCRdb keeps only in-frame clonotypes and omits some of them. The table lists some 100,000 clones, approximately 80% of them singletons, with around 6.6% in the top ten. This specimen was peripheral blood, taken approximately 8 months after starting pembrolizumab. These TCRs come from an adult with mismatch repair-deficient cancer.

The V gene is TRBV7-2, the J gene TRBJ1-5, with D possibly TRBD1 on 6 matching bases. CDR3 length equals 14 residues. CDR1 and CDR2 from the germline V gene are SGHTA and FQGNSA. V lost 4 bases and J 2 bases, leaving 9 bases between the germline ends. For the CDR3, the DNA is TGTGCCAGCAGCTCCAGACAGGGCAATCAGCCCCAGCATTTT. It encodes CASSSRQGNQPQHF.

CDR3 sequence (DNA): TGTGCCAGCAGCTTAAAGGGACTAGCGGAAGACCTTAGCACAGATACGCAGTATTTT. It yields the protein CASSLKGLAEDLSTDTQYF. V is TRBV7-8 and J is TRBJ2-3, with 11 bases fitting TRBD2. Unmatched junction bases numbered 10, after V lost 2 bases and J lost 0 bases. The CDR3 is 19 amino acids. The germline V gene has CDR1 SGHVS and CDR2 FQNEAQ. The complete variable domain, with remaining parts taken from reference TRBV7-8 and TRBJ2-3, reads GAGVSQSPRYKVAKRGQDVALRCDPISGHVSLFWYQQALGQGPEFLTYFQNEAQLDKSGLPSDRFFAERPEGSVSTLKIQRTQQEDSAVYLCASSLKGLAEDLSTDTQYFGPGTRLTVL.

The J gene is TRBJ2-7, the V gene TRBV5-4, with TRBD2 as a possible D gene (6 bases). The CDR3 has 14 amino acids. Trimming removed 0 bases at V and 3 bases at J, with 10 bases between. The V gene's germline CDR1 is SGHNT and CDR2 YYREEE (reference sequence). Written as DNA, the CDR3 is TGTGCCAGCAGCTTGGGCGGGACTGTCTACGAGCAGTACTTC. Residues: CASSLGGTVYEQYF.

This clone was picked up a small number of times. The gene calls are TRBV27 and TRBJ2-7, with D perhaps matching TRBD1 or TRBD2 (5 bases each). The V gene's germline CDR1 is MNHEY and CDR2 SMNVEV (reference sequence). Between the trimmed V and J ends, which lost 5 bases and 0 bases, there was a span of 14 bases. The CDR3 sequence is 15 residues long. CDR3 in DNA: TGTGCCAGCAGTCAACGACGGGACGGCTCCTACGAGCAGTACTTC. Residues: CASSQRRDGSYEQYF.

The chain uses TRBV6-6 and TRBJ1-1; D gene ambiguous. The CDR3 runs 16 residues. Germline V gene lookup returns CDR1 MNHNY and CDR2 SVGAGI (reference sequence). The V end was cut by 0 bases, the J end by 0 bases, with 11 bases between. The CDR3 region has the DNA TGTGCCAGCAGTTACTCTGGTGAATGGGTGAACACTGAAGCTTTCTTT. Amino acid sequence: CASSYSGEWVNTEAFF.

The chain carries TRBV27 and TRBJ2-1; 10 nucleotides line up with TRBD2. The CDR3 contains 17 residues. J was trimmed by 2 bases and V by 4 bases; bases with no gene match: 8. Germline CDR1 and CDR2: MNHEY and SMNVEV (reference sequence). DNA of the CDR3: TGTGCCAGCAGTTCCCGACTAGCGGGCAAGACCTACAATGAGCAGTTCTTC. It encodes CASSSRLAGKTYNEQFF.

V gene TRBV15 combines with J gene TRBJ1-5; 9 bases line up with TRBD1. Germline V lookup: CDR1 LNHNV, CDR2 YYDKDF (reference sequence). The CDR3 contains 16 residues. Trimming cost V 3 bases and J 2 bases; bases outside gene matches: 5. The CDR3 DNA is TGTGCCACCAGCAGCTTCCGGGACAGGGGCAATCAGCCCCAGCATTTT. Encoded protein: CATSSFRDRGNQPQHF.

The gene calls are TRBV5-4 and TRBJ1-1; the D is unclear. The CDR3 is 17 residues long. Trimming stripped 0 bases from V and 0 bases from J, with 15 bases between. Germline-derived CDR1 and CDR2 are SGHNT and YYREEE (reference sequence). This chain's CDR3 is CASSLDGRPTMNTEAFF. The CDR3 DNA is TGTGCCAGCAGCTTGGATGGACGCCCCACTATGAACACTGAAGCTTTCTTT.

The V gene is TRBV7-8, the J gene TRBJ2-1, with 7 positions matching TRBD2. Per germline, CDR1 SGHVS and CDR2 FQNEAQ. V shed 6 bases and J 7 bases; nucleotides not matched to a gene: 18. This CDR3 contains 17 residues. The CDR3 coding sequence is TGTGCCAGCAGAACAGTTCCGGGACTACGATTGGGGAATGAGCAGTTCTTC. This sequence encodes CASRTVPGLRLGNEQFF.

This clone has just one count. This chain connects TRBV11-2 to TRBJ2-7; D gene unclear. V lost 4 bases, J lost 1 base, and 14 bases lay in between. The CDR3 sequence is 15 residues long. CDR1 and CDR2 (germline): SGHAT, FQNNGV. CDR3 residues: CASSSPPRSSYEQYF. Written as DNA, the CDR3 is TGTGCCAGCAGCTCCCCCCCGAGATCGTCCTACGAGCAGTACTTC.

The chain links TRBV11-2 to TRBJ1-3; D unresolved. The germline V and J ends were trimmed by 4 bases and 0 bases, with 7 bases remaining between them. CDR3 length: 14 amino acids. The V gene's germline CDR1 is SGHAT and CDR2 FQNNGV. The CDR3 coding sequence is TGTGCCAGCAGCTCGGACCCCTCTGGAAACACCATATATTTT. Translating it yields CASSSDPSGNTIYF. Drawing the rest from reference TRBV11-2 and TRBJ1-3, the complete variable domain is EAGVAQSPRYKIIEKRQSVAFWCNPISGHATLYWYQQILGQGPKLLIQFQNNGVVDDSQLPKDRFSAERLKGVDSTLKIQPAKLEDSAVYLCASSSDPSGNTIYFGEGSWLTVV.

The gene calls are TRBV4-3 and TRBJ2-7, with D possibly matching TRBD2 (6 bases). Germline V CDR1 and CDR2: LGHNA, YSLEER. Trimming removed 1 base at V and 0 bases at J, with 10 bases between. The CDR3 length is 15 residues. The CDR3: CASSQGFSGSYEQYF. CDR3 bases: TGCGCCAGCAGCCAAGGATTTAGCGGCTCCTACGAGCAGTACTTC.

The CDR3 region has the DNA TGTGCCAGCAGCTCCGAAGGCAGGGATTTATGGACAGATACGCAGTATTTT. Its protein is CASSSEGRDLWTDTQYF. The J gene is TRBJ2-3, the V gene TRBV5-6; D is perhaps TRBD1 (5 bases). This CDR3 has 17 amino acids. Germline V CDR1 and CDR2: SGHDT, YYEEEE. Trimming removed 3 bases at V and 3 bases at J, with 20 bases between.

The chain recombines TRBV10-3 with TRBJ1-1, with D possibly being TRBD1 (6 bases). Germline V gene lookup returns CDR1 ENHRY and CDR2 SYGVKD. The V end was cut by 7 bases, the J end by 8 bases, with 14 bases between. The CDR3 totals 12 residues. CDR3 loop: CAIKDSEVEAFF. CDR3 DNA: TGTGCCATCAAGGACAGCGAGGTGGAAGCTTTCTTT.